This T cell receptor beta chain was observed in a study of T cells in Graves' hyperthyroidism and ophthalmopathy. The table lists this clonotype with many counts. Its antigen remains unknown. Amplified TCR beta CDR3 regions derived from RNA transcripts. First-round RT-PCR with HTBI primers amplified the TCR CDR3 region. TCRdb analysed the multiplex PCR reads with MiXCR anew, one entry per CDR3 protein. The top ten clones hold roughly 3.3% of a sample with a few hundred thousand distinct CDR3 sequences, around 15% of them seen once. Germline CDR1 MGHRA, CDR2 YSYEKL. After removal of 4 bases from V and 0 bases from J, the junction contained 6 bases not matched to a gene. CDR3 size: 16 residues. Whole-study results and caveats: By a 13 V-J model, ophthalmopathy was set apart from stable hyperthyroidism.

This chain connects TRBV4-1 to TRBJ1-1; 9 nucleotides line up with TRBD1. The sequenced sample was blood. The source is a woman between 35 and 50 years old with Graves' ophthalmopathy. Here the CDR3 DNA reads TGCGCCAGCAGCCTCGCCCGGGACAGGGTGAACACTGAAGCTTTCTTT. It specifies CASSLARDRVNTEAFF.